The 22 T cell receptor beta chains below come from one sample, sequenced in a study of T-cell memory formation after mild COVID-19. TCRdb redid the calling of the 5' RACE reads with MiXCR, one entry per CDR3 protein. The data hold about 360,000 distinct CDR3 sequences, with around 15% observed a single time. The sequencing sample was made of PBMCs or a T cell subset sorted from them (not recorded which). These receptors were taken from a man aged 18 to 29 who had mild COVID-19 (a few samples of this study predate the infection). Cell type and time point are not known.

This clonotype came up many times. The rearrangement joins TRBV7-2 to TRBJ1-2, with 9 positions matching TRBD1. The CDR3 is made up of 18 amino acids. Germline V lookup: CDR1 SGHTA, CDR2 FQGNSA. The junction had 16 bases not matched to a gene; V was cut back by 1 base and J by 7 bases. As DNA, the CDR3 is TGTGCCAGCAGCTTAGTACCGGGACAGGGTTCAGCCGAGGGTGGCTACACCTTC. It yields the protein CASSLVPGQGSAEGGYTF.

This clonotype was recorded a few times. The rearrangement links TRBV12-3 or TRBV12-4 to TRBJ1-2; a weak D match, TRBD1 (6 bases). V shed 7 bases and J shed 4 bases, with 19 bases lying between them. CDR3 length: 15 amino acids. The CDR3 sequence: CASTTREGGAYGYTF. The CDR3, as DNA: TGTGCCAGCACTACACGGGAGGGGGGGGCCTATGGCTACACCTTC.

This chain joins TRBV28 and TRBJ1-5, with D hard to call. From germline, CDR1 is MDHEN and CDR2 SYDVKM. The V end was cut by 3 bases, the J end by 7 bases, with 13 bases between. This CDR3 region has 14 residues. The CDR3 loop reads CASSFSGSRQPQHF. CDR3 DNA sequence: TGTGCCAGCAGTTTCTCGGGCAGCAGGCAGCCCCAGCATTTT. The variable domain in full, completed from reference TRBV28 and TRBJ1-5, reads DVKVTQSSRYLVKRTGEKVFLECVQDMDHENMFWYRQDPGLGLRLIYFSYDVKMKEKGDIPEGYSVSREKKERFSLILESASTNQTSMYLCASSFSGSRQPQHFGDGTRLSIL.

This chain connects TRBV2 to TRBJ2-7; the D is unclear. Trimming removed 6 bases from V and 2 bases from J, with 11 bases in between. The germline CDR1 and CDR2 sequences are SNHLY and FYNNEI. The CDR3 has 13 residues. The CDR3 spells CASREYQPYEQYF. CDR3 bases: TGTGCCAGCAGGGAATATCAGCCCTACGAGCAGTACTTC.

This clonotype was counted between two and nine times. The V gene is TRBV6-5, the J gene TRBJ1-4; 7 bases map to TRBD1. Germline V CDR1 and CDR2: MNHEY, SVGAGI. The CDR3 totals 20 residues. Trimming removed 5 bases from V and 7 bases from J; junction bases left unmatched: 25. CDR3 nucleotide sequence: TGTGCCAGCAGTCCCGATCCTCCGGGACAGAGGGTCCCGCGGGGTGAAAAACTGTTTTTT. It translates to CASSPDPPGQRVPRGEKLFF.

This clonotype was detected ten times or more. The chain's CDR3 is CASSYRAGSFLYEQYF. CDR3 nucleotides: TGTGCCAGCAGTTACCGGGCAGGGAGTTTTTTATACGAGCAGTACTTC. The chain uses TRBV6-5 and TRBJ2-7; D is perhaps TRBD1 or TRBD2 (5 bases each). CDR3 size: 16 residues. Trimming cost V 2 bases and J 4 bases, with 18 bases left between them. Germline V lookup: CDR1 MNHEY, CDR2 SVGAGI.

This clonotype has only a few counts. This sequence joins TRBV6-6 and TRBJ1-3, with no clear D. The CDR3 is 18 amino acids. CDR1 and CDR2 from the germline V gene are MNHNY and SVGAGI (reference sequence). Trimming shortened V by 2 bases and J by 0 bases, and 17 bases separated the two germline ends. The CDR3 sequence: CASSYAAYQSSSGNTIYF. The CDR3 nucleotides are TGTGCCAGCAGTTACGCCGCATATCAGTCGAGCTCTGGAAACACCATATATTTT.

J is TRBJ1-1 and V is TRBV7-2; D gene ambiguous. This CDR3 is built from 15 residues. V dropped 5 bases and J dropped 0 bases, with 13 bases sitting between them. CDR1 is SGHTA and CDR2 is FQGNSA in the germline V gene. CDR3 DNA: TGTGCCAGCAGCGGGGTAGCAGCGGTGAACACTGAAGCTTTCTTT. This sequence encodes CASSGVAAVNTEAFF.

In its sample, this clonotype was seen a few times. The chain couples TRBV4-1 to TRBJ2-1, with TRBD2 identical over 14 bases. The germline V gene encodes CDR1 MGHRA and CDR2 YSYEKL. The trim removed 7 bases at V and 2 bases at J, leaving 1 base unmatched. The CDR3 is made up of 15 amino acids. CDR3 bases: TGCGCCAGCAAGACTAGCGGGGGGGCCTACAATGAGCAGTTCTTC. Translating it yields CASKTSGGAYNEQFF.

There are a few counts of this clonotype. The CDR3 DNA reads TGTGCCAGCAGCGTTAACGTGGCGGCGGATTACAATGAGCAGTTCTTC. Protein product: CASSVNVAADYNEQFF. The rearrangement links TRBV7-2 to TRBJ2-1; D unclear. Trimming cost V 5 bases and J 4 bases, with 18 bases left between them. Germline V gene data show CDR1 as SGHTA and CDR2 as FQGNSA. The CDR3 is made up of 16 amino acids.

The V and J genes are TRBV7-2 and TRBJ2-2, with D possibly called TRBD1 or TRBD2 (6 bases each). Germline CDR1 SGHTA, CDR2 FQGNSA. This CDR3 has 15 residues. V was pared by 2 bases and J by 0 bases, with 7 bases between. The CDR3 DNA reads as TGTGCCAGCAGCTTACGGGGGCCGAACACCGGGGAGCTGTTTTTT. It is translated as CASSLRGPNTGELFF.

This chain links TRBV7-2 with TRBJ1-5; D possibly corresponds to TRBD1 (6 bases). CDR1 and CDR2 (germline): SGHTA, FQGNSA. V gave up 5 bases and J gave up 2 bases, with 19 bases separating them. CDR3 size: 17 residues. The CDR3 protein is CASSPRGGGGGNQPQHF. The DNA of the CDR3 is TGTGCCAGCAGCCCCCGAGGGGGTGGGGGTGGCAATCAGCCCCAGCATTTT.

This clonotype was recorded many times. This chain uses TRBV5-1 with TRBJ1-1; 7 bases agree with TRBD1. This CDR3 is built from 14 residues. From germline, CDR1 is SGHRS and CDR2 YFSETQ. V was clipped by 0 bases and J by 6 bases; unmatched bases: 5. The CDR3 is CASSLGDSRPEAFF. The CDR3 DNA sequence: TGCGCCAGCAGCTTGGGGGACAGCAGACCTGAAGCTTTCTTT.

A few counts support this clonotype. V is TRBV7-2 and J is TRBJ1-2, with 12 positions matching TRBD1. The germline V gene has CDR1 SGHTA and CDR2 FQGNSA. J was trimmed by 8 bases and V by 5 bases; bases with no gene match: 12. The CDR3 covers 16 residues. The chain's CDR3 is CASSPNLGTGGGGYTF. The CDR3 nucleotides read TGTGCCAGCAGCCCAAACCTTGGGACAGGGGGCGGCGGCTACACCTTC.

CDR3 loop: CASSVEPSVREQFF. CDR3 sequence (DNA): TGTGCCAGCAGCGTAGAACCTAGCGTGCGGGAGCAGTTCTTC. The chain couples TRBV9 to TRBJ2-1, with D maybe TRBD2 (6 bases). CDR3 length: 14 amino acids. Trimming shortened V by 0 bases and J by 10 bases, and 14 bases separated the two germline ends. Germline-derived CDR1 and CDR2 are SGDLS and YYNGEE.

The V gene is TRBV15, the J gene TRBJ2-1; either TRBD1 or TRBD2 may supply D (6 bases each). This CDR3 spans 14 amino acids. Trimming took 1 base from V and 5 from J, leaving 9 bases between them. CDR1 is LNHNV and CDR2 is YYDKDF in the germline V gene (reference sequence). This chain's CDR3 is CATSRVEGDNEQFF. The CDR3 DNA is TGTGCCACCAGCAGAGTGGAGGGGGACAATGAGCAGTTCTTC.

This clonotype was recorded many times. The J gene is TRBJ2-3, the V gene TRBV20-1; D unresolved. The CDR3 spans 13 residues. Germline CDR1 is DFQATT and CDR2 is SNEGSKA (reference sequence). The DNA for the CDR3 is TGCAGCTGCCGGGCACCCGCCACAGATACGCAGTATTTT. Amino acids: CSCRAPATDTQYF.

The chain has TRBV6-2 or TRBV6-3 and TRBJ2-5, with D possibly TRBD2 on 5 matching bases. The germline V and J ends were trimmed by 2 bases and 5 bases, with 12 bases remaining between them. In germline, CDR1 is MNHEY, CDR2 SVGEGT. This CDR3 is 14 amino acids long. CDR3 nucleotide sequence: TGTGCCAGCAGTTACCGCGGACTGGGGGAGACCCAGTACTTC. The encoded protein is CASSYRGLGETQYF.

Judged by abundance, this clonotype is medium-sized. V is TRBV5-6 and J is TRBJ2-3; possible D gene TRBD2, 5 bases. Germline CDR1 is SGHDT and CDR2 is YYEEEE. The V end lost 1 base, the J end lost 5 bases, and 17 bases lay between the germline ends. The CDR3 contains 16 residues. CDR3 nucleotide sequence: TGTGCCAGCAGCTTGACGGACGGGAACCGAGTAGATACGCAGTATTTT. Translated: CASSLTDGNRVDTQYF.

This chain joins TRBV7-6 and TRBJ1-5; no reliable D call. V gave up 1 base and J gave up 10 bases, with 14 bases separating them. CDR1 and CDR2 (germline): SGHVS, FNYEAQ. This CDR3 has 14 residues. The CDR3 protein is CASSLGNSGEPQHF. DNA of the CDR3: TGTGCCAGCAGCTTAGGAAACAGTGGCGAACCCCAGCATTTT.

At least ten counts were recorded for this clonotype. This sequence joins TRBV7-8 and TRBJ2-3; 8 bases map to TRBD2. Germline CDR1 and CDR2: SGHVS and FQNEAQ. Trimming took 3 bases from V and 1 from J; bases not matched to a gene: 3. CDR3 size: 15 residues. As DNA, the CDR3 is TGTGCCAGCAGCTTGTCTAGCGGGCGCACAGATACGCAGTATTTT. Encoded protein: CASSLSSGRTDTQYF.

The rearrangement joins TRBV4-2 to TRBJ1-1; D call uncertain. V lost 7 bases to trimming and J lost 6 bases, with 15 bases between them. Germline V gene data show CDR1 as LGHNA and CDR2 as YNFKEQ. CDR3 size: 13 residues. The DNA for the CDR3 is TGTGCCAGCACCCCCCCCGATGGACCTGAAGCTTTCTTT. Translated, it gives CASTPPDGPEAFF.